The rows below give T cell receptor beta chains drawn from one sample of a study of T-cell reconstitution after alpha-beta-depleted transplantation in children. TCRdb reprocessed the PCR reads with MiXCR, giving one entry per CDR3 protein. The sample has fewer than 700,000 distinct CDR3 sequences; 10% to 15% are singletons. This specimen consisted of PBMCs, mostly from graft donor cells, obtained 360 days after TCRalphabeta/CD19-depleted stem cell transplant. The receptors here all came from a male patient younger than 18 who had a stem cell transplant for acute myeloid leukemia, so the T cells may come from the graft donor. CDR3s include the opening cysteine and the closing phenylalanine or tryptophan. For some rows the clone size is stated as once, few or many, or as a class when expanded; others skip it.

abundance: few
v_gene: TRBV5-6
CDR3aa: CASSLGTSGTGRDTQYF

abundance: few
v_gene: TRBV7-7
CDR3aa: CASSLSPGTEAFF

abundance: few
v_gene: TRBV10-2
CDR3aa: CASESSGRFYNEQFF

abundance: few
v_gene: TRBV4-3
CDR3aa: CASSTERDRVYEQYF

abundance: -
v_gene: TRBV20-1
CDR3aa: CSARAAAGKSYNEQFF

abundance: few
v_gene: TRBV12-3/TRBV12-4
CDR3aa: CASRQVIYGYTF

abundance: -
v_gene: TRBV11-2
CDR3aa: CASSLPLGGAEQYF

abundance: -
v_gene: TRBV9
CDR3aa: CASSVVGGDYNEQFF

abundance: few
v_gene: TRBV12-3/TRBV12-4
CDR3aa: CASTTGTSGSYEQYF

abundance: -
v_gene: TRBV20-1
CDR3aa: CSAWTVVGETQYF

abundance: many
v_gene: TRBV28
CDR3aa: CASSLRLYNEQFF

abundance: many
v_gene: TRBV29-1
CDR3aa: CSVRLAGNEQYF

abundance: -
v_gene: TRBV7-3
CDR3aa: CASSLRREGHNEQFF

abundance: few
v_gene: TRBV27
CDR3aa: CASSLKNGGVGYNEQFF

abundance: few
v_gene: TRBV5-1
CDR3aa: CATSIQGSEQYF

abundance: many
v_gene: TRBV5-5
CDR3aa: CASSLDLAGDTQYF

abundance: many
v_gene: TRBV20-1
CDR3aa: CSAVTGGNQPQHF

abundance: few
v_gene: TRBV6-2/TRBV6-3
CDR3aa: CASSSTPGLAMFYEQYF

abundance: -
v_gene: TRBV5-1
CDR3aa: CASSPDRRGYYGYTF

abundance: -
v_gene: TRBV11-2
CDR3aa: CASTLTVSSYEQYF

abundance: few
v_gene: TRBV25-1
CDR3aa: CASSSPPGAEQFF

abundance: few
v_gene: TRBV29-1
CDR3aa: CSVLPGPNIQYF

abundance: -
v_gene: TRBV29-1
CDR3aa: CSVDNYPSSYEQYF

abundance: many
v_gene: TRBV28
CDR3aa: CASIPQGALAGEDEQFF

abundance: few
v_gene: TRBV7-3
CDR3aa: CASSLTCFRTYEQYF

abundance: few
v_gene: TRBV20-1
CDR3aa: CSARDVGAGTHSEQFF

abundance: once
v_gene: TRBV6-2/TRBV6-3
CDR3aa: CASSYVGRTYGYTF

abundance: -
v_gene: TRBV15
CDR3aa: CATSRVPGEQFF

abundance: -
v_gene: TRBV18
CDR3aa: CASSPWTGMNTEAFF

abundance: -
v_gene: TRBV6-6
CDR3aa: CASSYYSDPFF

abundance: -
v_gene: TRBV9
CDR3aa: CASSVGTYSNQPQHF

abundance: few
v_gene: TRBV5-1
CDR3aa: CASSFLSGRTQYF

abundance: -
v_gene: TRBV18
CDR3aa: CASSPPGTTYEQYF

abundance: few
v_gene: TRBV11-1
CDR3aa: CASSLGTEAYQPQHF

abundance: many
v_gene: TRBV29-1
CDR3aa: CSVQQVLLTDTQYF

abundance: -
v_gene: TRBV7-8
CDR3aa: CASSFPGLAVSNEQFF

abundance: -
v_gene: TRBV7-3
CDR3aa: CASSLGGRPQETQYF

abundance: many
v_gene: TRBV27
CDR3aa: CASSRVTGPPWDTQYF

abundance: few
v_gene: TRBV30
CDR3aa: CACDGLAGNLNEQFF

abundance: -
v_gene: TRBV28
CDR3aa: CASSPRKVYEQYF